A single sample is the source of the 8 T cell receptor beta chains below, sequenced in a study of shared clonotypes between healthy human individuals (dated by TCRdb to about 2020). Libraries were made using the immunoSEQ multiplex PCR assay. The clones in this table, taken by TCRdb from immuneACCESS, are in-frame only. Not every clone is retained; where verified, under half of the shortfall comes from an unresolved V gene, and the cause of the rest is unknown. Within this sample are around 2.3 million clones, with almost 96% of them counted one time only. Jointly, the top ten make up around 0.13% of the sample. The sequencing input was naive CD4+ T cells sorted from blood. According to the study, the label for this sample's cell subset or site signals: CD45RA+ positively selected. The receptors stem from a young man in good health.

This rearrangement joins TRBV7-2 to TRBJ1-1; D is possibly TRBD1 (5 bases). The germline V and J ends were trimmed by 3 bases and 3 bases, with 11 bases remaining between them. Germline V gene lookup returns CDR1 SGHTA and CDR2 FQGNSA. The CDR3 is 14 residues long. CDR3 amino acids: CASSLGQLDTEAFF. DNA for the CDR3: TGTGCCAGCAGCTTGGGGCAGCTAGACACTGAAGCTTTCTTT.

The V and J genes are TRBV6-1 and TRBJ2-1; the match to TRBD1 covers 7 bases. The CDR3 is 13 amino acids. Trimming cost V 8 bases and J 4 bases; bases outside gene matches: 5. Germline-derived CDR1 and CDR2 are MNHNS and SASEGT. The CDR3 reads CASRGQKYNEQFF. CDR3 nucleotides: TGTGCCAGCCGGGGACAGAAATACAATGAGCAGTTCTTC.

The CDR3 loop is CASSDYSLSSYNEQFF. CDR3 coding DNA: TGTGCCAGTAGTGACTATAGCTTGAGCTCCTACAATGAGCAGTTCTTC. This chain links TRBV19 with TRBJ2-1; possible D gene TRBD2, 5 bases. The length of the CDR3 is 16 residues. Trimming took 5 bases from V and 0 from J, leaving 14 bases between them. Germline values: CDR1 LNHDA, CDR2 SQIVND (reference sequence).

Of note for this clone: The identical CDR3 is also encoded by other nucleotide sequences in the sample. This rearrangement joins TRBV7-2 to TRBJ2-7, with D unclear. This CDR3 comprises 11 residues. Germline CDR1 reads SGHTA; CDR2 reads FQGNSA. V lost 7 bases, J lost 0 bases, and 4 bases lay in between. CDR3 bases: TGTGCCAGCACTTCCTCCTACGAGCAGTACTTC. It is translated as CASTSSYEQYF.

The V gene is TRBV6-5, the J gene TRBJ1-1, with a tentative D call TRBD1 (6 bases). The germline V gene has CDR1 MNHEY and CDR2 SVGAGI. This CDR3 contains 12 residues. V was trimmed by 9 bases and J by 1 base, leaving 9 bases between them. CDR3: CASHRENTEAFF. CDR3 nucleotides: TGTGCCAGTCACAGGGAGAACACTGAAGCTTTCTTT.

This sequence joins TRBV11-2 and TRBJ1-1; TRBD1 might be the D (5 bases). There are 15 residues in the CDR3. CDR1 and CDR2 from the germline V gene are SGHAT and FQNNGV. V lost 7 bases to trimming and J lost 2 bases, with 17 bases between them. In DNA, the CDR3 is TGTGCCAGCACCCGAACCGGGACCCTTAACACTGAAGCTTTCTTT. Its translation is CASTRTGTLNTEAFF.

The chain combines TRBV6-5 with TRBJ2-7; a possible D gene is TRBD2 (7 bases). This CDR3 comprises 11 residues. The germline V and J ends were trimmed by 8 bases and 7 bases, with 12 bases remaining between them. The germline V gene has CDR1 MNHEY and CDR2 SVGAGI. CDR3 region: CASGGALEQYF. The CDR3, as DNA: TGTGCCAGCGGGGGGGCTCTGGAGCAGTACTTC.

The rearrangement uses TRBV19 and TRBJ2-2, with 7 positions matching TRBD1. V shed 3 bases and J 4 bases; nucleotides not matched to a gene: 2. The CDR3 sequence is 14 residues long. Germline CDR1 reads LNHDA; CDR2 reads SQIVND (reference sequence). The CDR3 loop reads CASSMTGFTGELFF. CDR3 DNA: TGTGCCAGTAGTATGACAGGGTTCACCGGGGAGCTGTTTTTT. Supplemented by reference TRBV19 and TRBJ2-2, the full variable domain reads DGGITQSPKYLFRKEGQNVTLSCEQNLNHDAMYWYRQDPGQGLRLIYYSQIVNDFQKGDIAEGYSVSREKKESFPLTVTSAQKNPTAFYLCASSMTGFTGELFFGEGSRLTVL.